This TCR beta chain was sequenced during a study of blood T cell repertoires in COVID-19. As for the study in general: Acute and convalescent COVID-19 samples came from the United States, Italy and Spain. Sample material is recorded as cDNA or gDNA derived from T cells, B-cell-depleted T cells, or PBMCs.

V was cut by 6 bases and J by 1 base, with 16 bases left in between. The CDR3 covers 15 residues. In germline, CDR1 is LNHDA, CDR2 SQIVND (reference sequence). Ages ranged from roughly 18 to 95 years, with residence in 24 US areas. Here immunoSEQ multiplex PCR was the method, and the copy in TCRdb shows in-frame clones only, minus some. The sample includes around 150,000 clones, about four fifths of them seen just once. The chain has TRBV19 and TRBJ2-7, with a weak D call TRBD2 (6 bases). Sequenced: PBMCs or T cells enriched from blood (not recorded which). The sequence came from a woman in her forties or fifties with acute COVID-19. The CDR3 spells CASSWRDSRSYEQYF. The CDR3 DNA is TGTGCCAGTAGCTGGCGGGATAGTCGTTCCTACGAGCAGTACTTC.